This T cell receptor beta chain was profiled in a study of cytomegalovirus exposure and HLA in healthy donors. Germline V CDR1 and CDR2: MGHRA, YSYEKL. The CDR3 totals 15 residues. With respect to this clone: Its antigen is unknown.

Vbeta (60) and Jbeta (13) primers were used in the PCR. In the source study's methods: Some 11 million of the 60 million to 80 million unique TCR beta chains counted in a later analysis were shared. This table comes from immunoSEQ multiplex PCR, and its TCRdb copy is limited to in-frame clones, with some not included. The V and J calls and clone size come from that table; D and trimming were worked out from the DNA. Altogether approximately 170,000 clones are present, around 68% being singletons, with the ten largest covering 1.1% to 1.5%. The study, taken as a whole, reports: The investigators catalogued 164 TCR beta chains as cytomegalovirus-associated. A prior analysis recorded that most TCR beta V segments were productive about 87% or about 30% of the time.

The V call is TRBV4-1, the J call TRBJ2-5; tentatively, D is TRBD2 (6 bases). The J call may be wrong; the DNA end is better matched by TRBJ2-7. This TCR derives from a man aged 50-60 years in good health and CMV-seronegative. Specimen: PBMCs. CDR3 in DNA: TGCGCCAGCAGCCAGGGGGTGACTAGTGGCTACGAGCAGTACTTC. It encodes CASSQGVTSGYEQYF.